Shown below are 5 T cell receptor beta chains from a single sample sequenced in a study of cytomegalovirus exposure and HLA in healthy donors. Both 60 Vbeta primers and 13 Jbeta primers went into the PCR. Some clones are missing from TCRdb's copy, which holds only in-frame ones; the method was immunoSEQ multiplex PCR. The data show approximately 220,000 clones, approximately 80% seen once. Input material: PBMCs. The source of these receptors is a man aged 25-40 years in good health and CMV-seronegative.

This chain connects TRBV21-1 to TRBJ2-7; no DNA check was done on the table's D call, TRBD1. TRBV21-1 is reported as a pseudogene. The CDR3 covers 14 residues. The CDR3 DNA follows: TGTGCCAGCCCCCTAGGACAGGGTATCGTCGAGCAGTACTTC. Protein sequence: CASPLGQGIVEQYF.

V is TRBV7-2 and J is TRBJ1-4; 7 nucleotides match TRBD1. Germline CDR1 and CDR2: SGHTA and FQGNSA. The CDR3 is made up of 15 amino acids. V lost 4 bases to trimming and J lost 4 bases; unmatched junction nucleotides: 6. CDR3 sequence reads: CASSSPGQRNEKLFF. As DNA, the CDR3 is TGTGCCAGCAGCTCCCCGGGACAGCGTAATGAAAAACTGTTTTTT.

The V call is TRBV5-1, the J call TRBJ2-1, with 13 bases identical to TRBD2. Germline loops: CDR1 SGHRS, CDR2 YFSETQ. The CDR3 spans 16 residues. The J segment lost 3 bases and the V segment lost 4 bases, leaving 4 bases of the junction unmatched. CDR3 in DNA: TGCGCCAGCAGCCCTACTAGCGGGGGGGACTACAATGAGCAGTTCTTC. Protein sequence: CASSPTSGGDYNEQFF.

V is TRBV7-8 and J is TRBJ2-1, with 10 bases that match TRBD2. In germline, CDR1 is SGHVS, CDR2 FQNEAQ. The CDR3 loop spans 17 amino acids. The V and J ends lost 4 bases and 7 bases, in that order; junction bases with no gene match: 13. The CDR3 loop reads CASSSLNLAGVGNEQFF. The CDR3 DNA reads as TGTGCCAGCAGCTCCCTAAACCTAGCGGGGGTGGGGAATGAGCAGTTCTTC.

This clone was found once. The chain combines TRBV9 with TRBJ2-3; possible D gene TRBD2, 7 bases. CDR3 length: 19 amino acids. Trimming cost V 3 bases and J 0 bases, with 23 bases left between them. From germline, CDR1 is SGDLS and CDR2 YYNGEE. The CDR3, as DNA: TGTGCCAGCAGCGGAAGGTGGGGGGGGCCTCTTCCTAGCACAGATACGCAGTATTTT. Protein sequence: CASSGRWGGPLPSTDTQYF.